This TCR beta chain was identified during a study of blood T cells in healthy people across ages. A second PCR of about 7 to 12 cycles used a sample-barcoded 5' primer and a J-beta primer mix. A template-switch adaptor containing 12 random nucleotides labeled each cDNA molecule. Per-sample output comprised a minimum of 2.5 million paired-end reads containing CDR3. Using its own MiXCR run on the 5' RACE reads, TCRdb lists one record per CDR3 protein. The profile shows around 900,000 distinct CDR3 sequences, about 53% of them singletons. CDR1 SGHTA and CDR2 FQGNSA come from the germline V gene. The CDR3 has 13 amino acids. V gave up 6 bases and J gave up 3 bases, with 10 bases separating them. Samples each yielded at least 6 micrograms of total RNA.

The TCR originated in a woman aged 60-75 years in good health. Sequencing input: blood. The V and J genes are TRBV7-2 and TRBJ2-3, with a weak D call TRBD2 (5 bases). In nucleotides, the CDR3 is TGTGCCAGCAGAGGACTGATAACAGATACGCAGTATTTT. Amino acid sequence: CASRGLITDTQYF.